The TCR beta chain under discussion was sequenced for a study of shared clonotypes between healthy human individuals. In the study overall: A couple of women and three men aged 18 to 49 made up the donors.

Some clones are missing from TCRdb's copy, which holds only in-frame ones; the method was immunoSEQ multiplex PCR. The sample has roughly 850,000 clones; 95% to 97% are singletons. The CDR3 runs to 16 residues. Germline V gene sequence: CDR1 SGHAT, CDR2 FQNNGV. With V trimmed by 3 bases and J by 8 bases, 11 bases remained unmatched. CD45RO-negative, CCR7-positively selected cells formed the naive CD8 fraction, excluding terminally differentiated effector memory CD45RA+ cells. Donation came from healthy HIV-negative adults that had no recent acute infections or vaccinations. J is TRBJ2-1 and V is TRBV11-2; 9 nucleotides agree with TRBD1. The sequence was obtained from a man in his thirties or forties in good health. The sequencing sample was made of naive CD8+ T cells sorted from blood. The CDR3 spells CASSFPGQGRVDEQFF. The CDR3 DNA sequence: TGTGCCAGCAGCTTCCCGGGACAGGGTCGTGTAGATGAGCAGTTCTTC.